This T cell receptor beta chain was profiled in a study of blood T cell repertoires in COVID-19. Whole-study context: COVID-19 samples from acute and convalescent phases originated in the United States, Italy and Spain.

Using immunoSEQ multiplex PCR, the repertoire was profiled, and TCRdb retains in-frame clones only, with some absent. The table shows 70,000 or so clones, with 75% to 90% occurring only once. This TCR derives from a man under 40 with acute or convalescent COVID-19. Material for sequencing was peripheral blood.

CDR3 nucleotides: TGTGCCATCAGTGCGACAGGGGAGAATGGCTACACCTTC. It encodes CAISATGENGYTF. V gene TRBV10-3 combines with J gene TRBJ1-2, with 8 bases matching TRBD1. Per germline, CDR1 ENHRY and CDR2 SYGVKD. The CDR3 sequence is 13 residues long. The junction had 4 bases not matched to a gene; V was cut back by 4 bases and J by 6 bases.